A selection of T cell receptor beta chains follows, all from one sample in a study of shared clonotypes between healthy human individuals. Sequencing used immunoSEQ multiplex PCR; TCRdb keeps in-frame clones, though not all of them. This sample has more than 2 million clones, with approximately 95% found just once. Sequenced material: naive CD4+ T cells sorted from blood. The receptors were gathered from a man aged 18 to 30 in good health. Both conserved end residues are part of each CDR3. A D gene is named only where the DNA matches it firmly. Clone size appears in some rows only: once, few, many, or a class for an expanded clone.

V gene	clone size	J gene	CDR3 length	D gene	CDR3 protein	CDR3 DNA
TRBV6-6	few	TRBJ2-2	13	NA	CASSSWSTGELFF	TGTGCCAGCAGTTCATGGTCCACCGGGGAGCTGTTTTTT
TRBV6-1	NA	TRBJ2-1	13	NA	CASSGGYYGEQFF	TGTGCCAGCAGTGGTGGCTACTACGGTGAGCAGTTCTTC
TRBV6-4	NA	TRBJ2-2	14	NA	CASKRGPNTGELFF	TGTGCCAGCAAACGGGGACCGAACACCGGGGAGCTGTTTTTT
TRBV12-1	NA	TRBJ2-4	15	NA	CASSPGGCNKNIQYF	TGTGCCAGCAGTCCGGGGGGGTGCAACAAAAACATTCAGTACTTC
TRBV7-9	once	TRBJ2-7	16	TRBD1	CASSLGDRGPIYEQYF	TGTGCCAGCAGCTTGGGGGACAGGGGGCCTATATACGAGCAGTACTTC
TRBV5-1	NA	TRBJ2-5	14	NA	CASSLGWVRETQYF	TGCGCCAGCAGCTTGGGGTGGGTCCGTGAGACCCAGTACTTC
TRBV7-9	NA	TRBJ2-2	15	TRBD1	CASSLREGAAGELFF	TGTGCCAGCAGCCTTCGAGAGGGGGCTGCCGGGGAGCTGTTTTTT
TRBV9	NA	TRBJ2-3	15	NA	CASSVAGRLTDTQYF	TGTGCCAGCAGCGTAGCTGGGCGTCTCACAGATACGCAGTATTTT
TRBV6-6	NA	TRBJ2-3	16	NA	CASMERGRLDTDTQYF	TGTGCCAGCATGGAACGGGGGCGGCTAGACACAGATACGCAGTATTTT
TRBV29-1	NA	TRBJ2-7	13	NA	CSAWGQSSYEQYF	TGCAGCGCCTGGGGGCAGAGCTCCTACGAGCAGTACTTC
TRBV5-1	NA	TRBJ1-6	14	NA	CASSLEGGNSPLHF	TGCGCCAGCAGCTTGGAGGGGGGTAATTCACCCCTCCACTTT
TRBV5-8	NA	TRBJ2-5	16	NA	CASSLGHGSVQETQYF	TGTGCCAGCAGCTTGGGGCACGGAAGCGTCCAAGAGACCCAGTACTTC
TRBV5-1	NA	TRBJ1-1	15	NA	CASSLTGNMNTEAFF	TGCGCCAGCAGCTTAACAGGAAACATGAACACTGAAGCTTTCTTT
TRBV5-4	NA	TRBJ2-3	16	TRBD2	CASSAPLAGDEDTQYF	TGTGCCAGCAGCGCCCCACTAGCGGGAGACGAAGATACGCAGTATTTT
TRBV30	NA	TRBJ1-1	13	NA	CAWSDEGNTEAFF	TGTGCCTGGAGTGATGAAGGAAACACTGAAGCTTTCTTT
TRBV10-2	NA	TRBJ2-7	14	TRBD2	CASDGTSGFSGQYF	TGCGCCAGCGATGGGACTAGCGGTTTTTCGGGGCAGTACTTC
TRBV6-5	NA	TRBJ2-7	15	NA	CASRIQGGAVYEQYF	TGTGCCAGCAGAATACAGGGTGGCGCGGTCTACGAGCAGTACTTC
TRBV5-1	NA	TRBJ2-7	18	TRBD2	CASSLQGLAGDLSYEQYF	TGCGCCAGCAGCTTGCAAGGACTAGCGGGGGACCTCTCCTACGAGCAGTACTTC
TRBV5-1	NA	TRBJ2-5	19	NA	CASRPDRGKTSGFQETQYF	TGCGCCAGCAGACCTGACAGGGGGAAAACTAGCGGATTCCAAGAGACCCAGTACTTC
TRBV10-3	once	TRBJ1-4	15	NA	CAISESGVPNEKLFF	TGTGCCATCAGTGAGTCGGGGGTTCCTAATGAAAAACTGTTTTTT
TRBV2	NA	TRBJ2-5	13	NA	CASRVTGGETQYF	TGTGCCAGCAGAGTGACAGGAGGCGAGACCCAGTACTTC
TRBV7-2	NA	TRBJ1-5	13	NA	CASGGLGRQPQHF	TGTGCCAGCGGCGGGTTAGGACGACAGCCCCAGCATTTT